Sequencing of this T cell receptor beta chain was carried out in a study of blood T cell repertoires in COVID-19 (dated by TCRdb to 2019 to 2021). About the study as a whole: Collaborator samples came from the United States, Italy and Spain and covered acute and convalescent phases of COVID-19. The prospective study material was composed of cDNA or gDNA derived from T cells, B-cell-depleted T cells, or PBMCs. Subjects who had been exposed to COVID-19, were actively infected with it, or had recovered from it provided the deeply sampled blood TCRbeta repertoires that made up the dataset. The repertoires were released in a freely available public database intended as a resource for research on the immune response to SARS-CoV-2. The samples were drawn from the first 160 participants of the ongoing ImmuneRACE study and from 950 to 1,500 subjects provided by 6 global collaborators. The sample metadata nearly always contained a de-identified subject ID, COVID-19 status, age in years and sex. Where available, HLA class I and class II types were taken from metadata supplied by the sample provider and were not determined by assay-based typing.

Results and caveats for the whole study, not just this receptor: The amount of clinical and demographic metadata varied by source and participant and was provided uncurated.

TCRbeta CDR3 regions were amplified from genomic DNA by means of the immunoSEQ Assay, a bias-controlled multiplex PCR. Per the original workflow: The number of nucleated cells in each sample was estimated from the amplification of reference gene primers within the assay. Sequence reads were collapsed and filtered to measure the absolute abundance of every unique TCRbeta CDR3 rearrangement. For each sample, productive Simpson clonality was calculated by taking the square root of Simpson's diversity index across productive rearrangements. TCRdb limited this immuneACCESS table to in-frame rearrangements with V and J called. A share of clones is missing; checked studies link under half to unresolved V genes, and the rest is unexplained. V, J and clone size are taken as reported in that table, and D and trimming were inferred from the DNA itself. Counted in this sample were 250,000 to 350,000 clones; over 75% of them appeared once. The ten largest clones represent approximately 12% of the sample.

Trimming leaves V shorter by 6 bases and J shorter by 0 bases, with the junction holding 15 bases beyond the gene matches. Taken from cysteine to phenylalanine, the CDR3 has 18 residues. The only DNA kept is the CDR3, 54 bases in frame from the first base. The germline V gene (reference sequence) supplies CDR1 LNHNV and CDR2 YYDKDF. Collaborating institutions collected whole blood in K2EDTA tubes following their own protocols. For TCRbeta analysis, collaborators shipped samples in one of three forms: frozen whole blood, isolated PBMCs, or DNA extracted from either of those sample types. Turning to this clone: Its antigen is not yet known. No quality values exist for individual bases; no much larger clone is one base distant.

The chain employs TRBV15 and TRBJ1-1; 8 bases in the middle match TRBD1. Sequences were obtained from peripheral blood. The TCR comes from a woman aged 60-75 years with acute or convalescent COVID-19. The sequence in DNA is TGTGCCACCAGGGGGCAGCGGACAGGGAGATTTTTGAACACTGAAGCTTTCTTT. It translates as CATRGQRTGRFLNTEAFF.